Detailed here is one T cell receptor (beta chain). This entry comes from a study of T cell responses to AZD1222 COVID-19 vaccine. V was pared by 1 base and J by 4 bases, with 9 bases between. This CDR3 is built from 14 residues. Germline V gene data show CDR1 as SGHNT and CDR2 as YYREEE (reference sequence). The repertoire was sequenced with immunoSEQ multiplex PCR; TCRdb's copy has only in-frame clones and lacks some. The sample records 150,000 to 200,000 clones, 90% to 95% being singletons. The clonotype originates from an adult in good health. The chain combines TRBV5-4 with TRBJ1-3; D is unclear. Sequencing was performed on peripheral blood, taken on day 0 of AZD1222 vaccination. Here the CDR3 reads CASSLHGFGNTIYF. CDR3 nucleotide sequence: TGTGCCAGCAGCTTGCATGGATTCGGAAACACCATATATTTT.